Each of the 31 T cell receptor beta chains below was sequenced from the same sample in a study of Graves' ophthalmopathy and Graves' hyperthyroidism. Amplification of the TCR beta CDR3 regions used RNA transcripts (as template). First-round RT-PCR with HTBI primers preceded a second-round multiplex PCR. Each CDR3 protein gets one entry after TCRdb re-called the multiplex PCR reads with MiXCR. This sample has 500,000 to 800,000 distinct CDR3 sequences, with 35% to 50% found just once. Source material: peripheral blood. Receptor source: an adult man with Graves' ophthalmopathy.

The chain joins TRBV7-9 to TRBJ1-4, with TRBD1 identical over 8 bases. Germline loops: CDR1 SEHNR, CDR2 FQNEAQ (reference sequence). With V trimmed by 5 bases and J by 8 bases, 16 bases remained unmatched. This CDR3 comprises 17 residues. CDR3 sequence: CASSRGQEVEGREKLFF. CDR3 coding DNA: TGTGCCAGCAGCCGGGGACAGGAGGTCGAAGGTCGGGAAAAACTGTTTTTT. The full variable domain, rest sourced from reference TRBV7-9 and TRBJ1-4, is DTGVSQNPRHKITKRGQNVTFRCDPISEHNRLYWYRQTLGQGPEFLTYFQNEAQLEKSRLLSDRFSAERPKGSFSTLEIQRTEQGDSAMYLCASSRGQEVEGREKLFFGSGTQLSVL.

The chain employs TRBV6-1 and TRBJ2-2, with 8 nucleotides matching TRBD1. This CDR3 contains 15 residues. J gave up 1 base and V 4 bases, and 2 bases lay outside the gene matches. The germline CDR1 and CDR2 sequences are MNHNS and SASEGT. CDR3 region: CASSAGQGNTGELFF. Written as DNA, the CDR3 is TGTGCCAGCAGTGCCGGACAGGGGAACACCGGGGAGCTGTTTTTT.

The table lists this clonotype with a few counts. The J gene is TRBJ1-2, the V gene TRBV25-1; TRBD1 agrees at 9 bases. The CDR3 length is 15 residues. Trimming took 6 bases from V and 9 from J; bases not matched to a gene: 14. Germline lookup yields CDR1 MGHDK and CDR2 SYGVNS. This chain's CDR3 is CASSPRGDRASSYTF. The CDR3 DNA reads as TGTGCCAGCAGCCCCCGTGGGGACAGGGCCTCGAGCTACACCTTC.

This clonotype was seen only a few times. At one end the junction does not follow the germline gene, possibly because of a read error. This chain links TRBV7-2 with TRBJ2-5; 11 nucleotides match TRBD2. The CDR3 is 13 amino acids. Germline CDR1 and CDR2: SGHTA and FQGNSA. The CDR3 reads CASSLAGGEAQYF. Here the CDR3 DNA reads TGTGCCAGCAGCCTAGCGGGAGGAGAGGCCCAGTACTTC.

This clonotype has only a few counts. The chain employs TRBV5-4 and TRBJ1-2; 7 bases line up with TRBD1. V lost 5 bases and J lost 4; bases outside the gene matches: 11. CDR1 is SGHNT, CDR2 YYREEE, per germline (reference sequence). The CDR3 extends over 15 amino acids. The CDR3 region is CASRPGQSFGYGYTF. The DNA of the CDR3 is TGTGCCAGCAGGCCGGGACAGAGTTTTGGCTATGGCTACACCTTC.

This clonotype was picked up many times. This chain uses TRBV19 with TRBJ1-6; D remains ambiguous. Germline CDR1 is LNHDA and CDR2 is SQIVND (reference sequence). This CDR3 is built from 15 residues. V lost 4 bases and J 5 bases, leaving 12 bases between the germline ends. This chain's CDR3 is CASSSTQSNNSPLHF. Here the CDR3 DNA reads TGTGCCAGTAGTAGTACCCAGTCAAATAATTCACCCCTCCACTTT.

Worth noting for this clonotype: Germline and junction disagree at one end, which may indicate a read error. This rearrangement joins TRBV14 to TRBJ1-2; TRBD1 matches 7 bases. Per the germline V gene, CDR1 is SGHDN and CDR2 is FVKESK. This CDR3 is 16 amino acids long. This CDR3 is CASSQPRTGGAYGYTF. The CDR3 DNA follows: TGCGCCAGCAGCCAACCCAGGACAGGTGGAGCCTATGGCTACACCTTC.

The J gene is TRBJ2-7, the V gene TRBV10-3; 7 positions match TRBD1. This CDR3 spans 14 amino acids. With 2 bases clipped from V and 5 bases from J, the junction kept 6 bases outside the gene matches. CDR1 and CDR2 from the germline V gene are ENHRY and SYGVKD. The chain's CDR3 is CAISEKQGKNEQYF. The CDR3, as DNA: TGTGCCATCAGTGAGAAACAGGGGAAAAACGAGCAGTACTTC.

This clonotype came up once. The gene calls are TRBV12-3 or TRBV12-4 and TRBJ2-5; D may be TRBD1 (6 bases). The CDR3 has 17 residues. The V and J ends lost 3 bases and 2 bases respectively, with 19 bases between them. The CDR3 protein is CASSFRFQGRGQETQYF. Here the CDR3 DNA reads TGTGCCAGCAGTTTCCGATTTCAGGGGCGCGGGCAAGAGACCCAGTACTTC.

Many counts were recorded for this clonotype. The chain uses TRBV20-1 and TRBJ1-1; D is perhaps TRBD1 (5 bases). Germline CDR1 and CDR2: DFQATT and SNEGSKA (reference sequence). V was cut by 3 bases and J by 11 bases, with 13 bases left in between. This CDR3 is built from 11 residues. The CDR3 nucleotides read TGCAGTGCTAGCTCAGGGTTTCAGGCTTTCTTT. The encoded protein is CSASSGFQAFF.

Many counts were recorded for this clonotype. The chain recombines TRBV6-5 with TRBJ2-7, with 8 bases fitting TRBD1. The CDR3 is 12 amino acids. Germline V lookup: CDR1 MNHEY, CDR2 SVGAGI. V shed 6 bases, J shed 11 bases, and the junction held 9 bases outside the gene matches. As DNA, the CDR3 is TGTGCCAGCAGCCTAAGACAGGGGTATGAGTACTTC. Residues: CASSLRQGYEYF.

In its sample, this clonotype was seen many times. The V gene is TRBV4-2, the J gene TRBJ2-7, with D perhaps matching TRBD2 (6 bases). CDR3 length: 13 amino acids. Germline V gene sequence: CDR1 LGHNA, CDR2 YNFKEQ. V lost 4 bases and J 2 bases, leaving 9 bases between the germline ends. CDR3 sequence (DNA): TGTGCCAGCAGCCGGGGGGATGCCTACGAGCAGTACTTC. The encoded protein is CASSRGDAYEQYF.

This clonotype was observed a handful of times. The chain links TRBV29-1 to TRBJ1-3, with 11 bases aligning to TRBD1. V trimming: 3 bases; J trimming: 0 bases; junction bases outside the gene matches: 19. CDR1 is SQVTM and CDR2 is ANQGSEA in the germline V gene. This CDR3 is 21 amino acids long. The CDR3 sequence is CSVDLSPGQGESESSGNTIYF. In DNA form, the CDR3 reads TGCAGCGTTGACCTCTCTCCGGGACAGGGGGAATCTGAGAGCTCTGGAAACACCATATATTTT.

This sequence joins TRBV9 and TRBJ2-2, with D unresolved. Trimming shortened V by 3 bases and J by 5 bases, and 8 bases separated the two germline ends. The CDR3 covers 13 residues. CDR1 and CDR2 (germline): SGDLS, YYNGEE. The CDR3 coding sequence is TGTGCCAGCAGCGACCTGGTAACCGGGGAGCTGTTTTTT. It is translated as CASSDLVTGELFF.

With regard to this clonotype: At one end the junction does not follow the germline gene, possibly because of a read error. The V call is TRBV10-3, the J call TRBJ2-7, with D tentatively TRBD1 or TRBD2 (5 bases each). This CDR3 has 15 amino acids. The germline V gene encodes CDR1 ENHRY and CDR2 SYGVKD. The CDR3 DNA reads TGTGCCAGCAGTTACTCCCGGGACGTACGGGACGAGCAGTACTTC. Protein product: CASSYSRDVRDEQYF.

The chain couples TRBV7-2 to TRBJ2-7; D is unclear. Germline CDR1 reads SGHTA; CDR2 reads FQGNSA. V shed 5 bases and J shed 0 bases, with 14 bases lying between them. The CDR3 spans 15 residues. The CDR3 spells CASSPAAGSSYEQYF. DNA for the CDR3: TGTGCCAGCAGCCCAGCCGCAGGAAGCTCCTACGAGCAGTACTTC.

The J gene is TRBJ2-6, the V gene TRBV10-3, with D maybe TRBD1 (5 bases). The V end was cut by 6 bases, the J end by 4 bases, with 13 bases between. CDR1 is ENHRY and CDR2 is SYGVKD in the germline V gene. The length of the CDR3 is 15 residues. The CDR3 DNA reads as TGTGCCATCAGGGAAACAGGCTCGGGGGCCAACGTCCTGACTTTC. It encodes CAIRETGSGANVLTF.

This clonotype was detected many times. J is TRBJ1-4 and V is TRBV15; the D is unclear. Germline CDR1 LNHNV, CDR2 YYDKDF (reference sequence). This CDR3 contains 15 residues. V was clipped by 0 bases and J by 8 bases, with 13 bases between them. The CDR3 is CATSRDVGGVEKLFF. CDR3 DNA: TGTGCCACCAGCAGAGATGTTGGCGGGGTGGAAAAACTGTTTTTT.

This clonotype occurred many times. The chain joins TRBV12-3 or TRBV12-4 to TRBJ2-5; 9 bases match TRBD2. V dropped 8 bases and J dropped 3; count of bases not matched to a gene: 4. CDR3 length equals 13 residues. CDR3 protein: CASSGTSKETQYF. The CDR3 DNA follows: TGTGCCAGCTCCGGGACTAGCAAAGAGACCCAGTACTTC.

This clonotype was recorded once. The chain links TRBV24-1 to TRBJ2-2; 7 bases are shared with TRBD1. This CDR3 region has 14 residues. Trimming took 5 bases from V and 4 from J; bases not matched to a gene: 3. CDR1 is KGHDR, CDR2 SFDVKD, per germline. The CDR3 spells CATSATGSTGELFF. The CDR3 DNA reads TGTGCCACCAGTGCGACAGGGAGCACCGGGGAGCTGTTTTTT.

The chain is built from TRBV11-3 and TRBJ2-2; 8 nucleotides line up with TRBD1. The CDR3 spans 17 residues. Germline V lookup: CDR1 SGHNT, CDR2 YENEEA. V dropped 5 bases and J dropped 3; count of bases not matched to a gene: 11. The CDR3: CASSLVSQGAYTGELFF. The CDR3 bases are TGTGCCAGCAGCCTAGTATCCCAGGGGGCTTACACCGGGGAGCTGTTTTTT.

The chain links TRBV7-2 to TRBJ1-2; TRBD1 aligns across 9 bases. This CDR3 spans 14 amino acids. J gave up 3 bases and V 4 bases, and 3 bases lay outside the gene matches. Per the germline V gene, CDR1 is SGHTA and CDR2 is FQGNSA. CDR3 nucleotides: TGTGCCAGCAGCTCCGGGACAGGGCACTATGGCTACACCTTC. This translates into CASSSGTGHYGYTF. The full variable domain, its missing parts supplied by reference TRBV7-2 and TRBJ1-2, is GAGVSQSPSNKVTEKGKDVELRCDPISGHTALYWYRQSLGQGLEFLIYFQGNSAPDKSGLPSDRFSAERTGGSVSTLTIQRTQQEDSAVYLCASSSGTGHYGYTFGSGTRLTVV.

This clonotype was seen ten or more times. The rearrangement joins TRBV7-8 to TRBJ1-4; D gene uncertain. This CDR3 region has 17 residues. Deletions cut 0 bases from V and 7 bases from J, with 18 bases between. Germline V gene data show CDR1 as SGHVS and CDR2 as FQNEAQ. CDR3 in amino acids: CASSLAKGLAVSEKLFF. CDR3 bases: TGTGCCAGCAGCTTAGCGAAGGGTCTGGCAGTCAGTGAAAAACTGTTTTTT.

In its sample, this clonotype was seen many times. This chain links TRBV25-1 with TRBJ2-1; TRBD1 might be the D (6 bases). V lost 4 bases and J lost 4, with 8 bases in between. Per germline, CDR1 MGHDK and CDR2 SYGVNS. The CDR3 consists of 13 residues. CDR3 in DNA: TGTGCCAGCAGTGCACAGGGATACAATGAGCAGTTCTTC. It encodes CASSAQGYNEQFF.

A note on this clonotype: A much larger clone differs from this one at a single base, so this may be a read error. The chain employs TRBV5-1 and TRBJ1-1; unclear D gene. Germline CDR1 SGHRS, CDR2 YFSETQ. The CDR3 consists of 14 residues. The CDR3 loop reads CASRDIGVNTEALF. Here the CDR3 DNA reads TGCGCCAGCAGGGATATAGGAGTCAACACTGAAGCTCTCTTT.

This chain joins TRBV25-1 and TRBJ1-1, with D possibly being TRBD1 (5 bases). V lost 6 bases, J lost 2 bases, and 13 bases lay in between. The CDR3 is made up of 14 amino acids. CDR1 is MGHDK, CDR2 SYGVNS, per germline. The CDR3: CASSQEGTNTEAFF. CDR3 sequence (DNA): TGTGCCAGCAGCCAAGAGGGGACCAACACTGAAGCTTTCTTT.

The chain uses TRBV25-1 and TRBJ1-1, with D hard to call. The germline V gene has CDR1 MGHDK and CDR2 SYGVNS. The V end was cut by 5 bases, the J end by 9 bases, with 16 bases between. The CDR3 length is 13 residues. The CDR3 here is CASSPWNITKAFF. The CDR3 DNA follows: TGTGCCAGCAGTCCTTGGAACATTACTAAAGCTTTCTTT.

V gene TRBV19 combines with J gene TRBJ1-2, with TRBD1 identical over 9 bases. Germline V lookup: CDR1 LNHDA, CDR2 SQIVND (reference sequence). J gave up 7 bases and V 11 bases, and 17 bases lay outside the gene matches. The CDR3 has 15 amino acids. In DNA, the CDR3 is TGTGCCTGGAGAGGACAGGGGACTCTCGAAACTGGCTACACCTTC. The encoded protein is CAWRGQGTLETGYTF.

This clonotype was counted ten times or more. The J gene is TRBJ1-6, the V gene TRBV9; D ambiguous. The CDR3 loop spans 14 amino acids. Trimming took off 0 bases at V and 9 bases at J, with 10 bases between the two ends. From germline, CDR1 is SGDLS and CDR2 YYNGEE. The CDR3 DNA is TGTGCCAGCAGCGTAGACCGTGAGTCTTCACCCCTCCACTTT. Encoded protein: CASSVDRESSPLHF.

This clonotype was picked up a small number of times. The chain couples TRBV27 to TRBJ2-5; 10 nucleotides line up with TRBD1. From germline, CDR1 is MNHEY and CDR2 SMNVEV (reference sequence). J lost 3 bases, V lost 8 bases, and 9 bases had no gene match. The CDR3 length is 15 residues. As DNA, the CDR3 is TGTGCCAGCGGTGGGACAGGGGCCATGGAAGAGACCCAGTACTTC. Its translation is CASGGTGAMEETQYF.

Ten or more counts support this clonotype. This chain connects TRBV2 to TRBJ2-6; D unclear. V was shortened by 7 bases and J by 3 bases, with 10 bases between the two germline ends. The CDR3 runs 14 residues. The germline V gene encodes CDR1 SNHLY and CDR2 FYNNEI. This CDR3 is CASTSYRGANVLTF. Here the CDR3 DNA reads TGTGCCAGCACCTCTTACCGTGGGGCCAACGTCCTGACTTTC.